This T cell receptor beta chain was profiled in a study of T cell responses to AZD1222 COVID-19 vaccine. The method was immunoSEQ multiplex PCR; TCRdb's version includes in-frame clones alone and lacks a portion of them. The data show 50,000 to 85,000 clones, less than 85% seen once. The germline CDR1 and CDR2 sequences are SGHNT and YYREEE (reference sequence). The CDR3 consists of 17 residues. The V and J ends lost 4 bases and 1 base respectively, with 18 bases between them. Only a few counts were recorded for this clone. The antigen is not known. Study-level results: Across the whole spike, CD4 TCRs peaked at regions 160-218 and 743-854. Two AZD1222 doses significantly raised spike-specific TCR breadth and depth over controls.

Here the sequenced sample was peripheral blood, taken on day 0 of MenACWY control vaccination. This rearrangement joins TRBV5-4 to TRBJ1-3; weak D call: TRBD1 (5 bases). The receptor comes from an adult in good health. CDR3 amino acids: CASSIDGAVVSGNTIYF. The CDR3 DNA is TGTGCCAGCAGCATAGATGGGGCAGTAGTTTCTGGAAACACCATATATTTT.